This T cell receptor beta chain was sequenced in a study of CD8+ T cells in alopecia areata. Investigators isolated RNA and reverse transcribed it into cDNA to act as the sequencing template. TCRdb's table, derived via immunoSEQ multiplex PCR, lists solely in-frame clones and lacks some. The table includes fewer than 150,000 clones, 35% to 40% detected once. The CDR3 is made up of 17 amino acids. Trimming pared 5 bases from V and 0 bases from J, leaving 14 bases between. CDR1 and CDR2 (germline): SEHNR, FQNEAQ (reference sequence). The chain combines TRBV7-9 with TRBJ2-6; D uncertain. Sequenced input: CD4+ T cells sorted from blood. The clonotype originates from a human donor with alopecia areata. CDR3 bases: TGTGCCAGCAGCCCTAGATGGCAGCTCTCTGGGGCCAACGTCCTGACTTTC. Protein product: CASSPRWQLSGANVLTF.